The T cell receptor beta chain under discussion was sequenced for a study of shared clonotypes between healthy human individuals (dated by TCRdb to 2019 to 2021). The study in broad terms: A few men and a couple of women, aged 18 to 49 years, made up the cohort. For each donor, CD4 naive and CD4 memory were each given three plates, CD8 naive was given two plates, and CD8 memory was given one plate. To estimate repertoire size and how much clonotypes are shared between individuals, the study performed deep sequencing of blood TCR repertoires from roughly five healthy adults. To increase sequencing depth and limit assay-specific biases, TCR repertoire library preparation and sequencing were carried out by different laboratories using diverse techniques. Per donor, leukapheresis produced somewhere between about 0.85 and 10 billion PBMCs. The paper as a whole reports these results and caveats: Clonotypes shared by all four sorted-subset donors showed higher generation probabilities than non-shared clonotypes. Across a handful of donors, approximately 5% of naive CD4, around 3.5% of naive CD8, approximately 2.5% of memory CD4, and approximately 0.42% of memory CD8 clonotypes were shared. Incomplete sequencing was indicated by rarefaction of sorted-subset datasets, despite the large sequencing depth. Naive subsets generally had larger estimated clonotype richness than memory subsets did. The genetic and exposure-history diversity represented was limited by the small number of donors. Sampling was restricted to blood, and TCR repertoires in tissues likely differ from the TCR repertoires found in blood. Pairwise subsampling led to the expectation that sequencing depth would affect the degree of clonotype sharing among donors.

The donors were healthy, HIV-negative adults with no recently reported acute infections or vaccinations. Every donor was a Caucasian adult residing in Nashville, Tennessee, USA. CD4+ T cells were enriched by magnetic negative selection; naive cells were then positively selected on CD45RA, and the negative fraction formed the memory subset. Blood was collected by leukapheresis, and PBMCs were isolated by Ficoll-Histopaque density gradient centrifugation and then cryopreserved in liquid nitrogen vapor phase. Analytical flow cytometry was used to check the purity and quantity of every magnetically sorted T cell population. Genomic DNA was isolated from every sorted fraction and measured by UV absorbance on a Nanodrop 2000c. As for this clone: The antigen it recognizes is unknown. It has no much larger one-base neighbor in the sample; base qualities were not kept.

TCR CDR3 regions were amplified from genomic DNA by multiplex PCR using the deep immunoSEQ assay. Genomic DNA extracted from each cell subset was distributed evenly over all wells of several immunoSEQ 96-well plates, and each plate served as one replicate. Each replicate PCR for sorted subsets received around 0.2 ug genomic DNA, equal to about 29,000 T cell genomes. Purified libraries were measured with a Qubit 3.0 fluorometer, size-checked on a Bioanalyzer 2100, and measured again with the KAPA Library Quantification kit. A separate single-read 150-cycle Illumina NextSeq 550 flow cell was used to sequence each immunoSEQ 96-well plate. Per the original workflow: Because the immunoSEQ output included only junctional sequences and no quality scores, the filtering could not be the same as the filtering used for full-length reads. Sequences were annotated with PyIR, a Python wrapper for IgBLAST v1.9, and V/J genes and CDR3 were assigned using IMGT germline references. Any read was removed if the V/J assignment was weak (E-value above 1e-6), the CDR3 was missing, or the read contained stop codons, out-of-frame junctions, or ambiguous translated residues. A V3J clonotype was defined by an identical inferred V gene, J gene, and CDR3 amino acid sequence. To compute the percentage overlap between repertoires, the number of shared unique clonotypes was divided by the size of the smaller repertoire. RTK rarefaction, the Chao1 estimator, and Recon v2.1 estimates of unobserved clonotypes were used to assess repertoire richness. Generation probabilities for all TCRbeta clonotypes obtained by the gDNA method from four donors were computed using OLGA. TCRdb provides this immuneACCESS table in a form limited to in-frame rearrangements. Some clones are lacking; in checked studies, under half of them reflect an unresolved V gene, and why the rest are absent is not known. Clone size and the V and J calls come from that table; the DNA yielded D and trimming. Recorded for this sample are 2,100,000 or so clones; around 95% of them occurred a single time. The ten largest account for 0.13% of the sample.

The TCR sequence derives from a man younger than 35 in good health. Material: naive CD4+ T cells sorted from blood. The sample's cell subset or site label is to be understood as: CD45RA+ positively selected.

The bases read TGTGCCAGCAGCCCCGGACTAGCGGGAGAGACCCAGTACTTC. It translates as CASSPGLAGETQYF. The V and J genes are TRBV11-3 and TRBJ2-5, with 11 bases matching TRBD2. The CDR3 spans 14 residues, from the cysteine through the phenylalanine. The sequence is cut down to CDR3 DNA, 42 bases in frame from base 1. For this chain, trimming is 5 bases at the V end and 4 bases at the J end, and the number of junction bases without a gene match is 3. The CDR1 and CDR2 encoded by the germline V gene are SGHNT and YENEEA.